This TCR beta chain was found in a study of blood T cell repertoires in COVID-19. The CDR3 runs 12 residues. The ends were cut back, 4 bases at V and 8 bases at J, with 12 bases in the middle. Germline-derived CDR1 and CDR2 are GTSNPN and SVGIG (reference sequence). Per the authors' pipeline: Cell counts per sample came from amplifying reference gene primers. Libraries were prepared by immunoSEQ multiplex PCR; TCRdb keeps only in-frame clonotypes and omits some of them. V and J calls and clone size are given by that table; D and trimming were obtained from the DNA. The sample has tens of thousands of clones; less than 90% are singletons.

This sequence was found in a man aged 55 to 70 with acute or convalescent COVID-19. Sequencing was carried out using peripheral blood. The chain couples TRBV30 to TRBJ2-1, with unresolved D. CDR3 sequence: CAWTLRRDEQFF. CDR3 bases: TGTGCCTGGACTCTCCGTCGCGATGAGCAGTTCTTC. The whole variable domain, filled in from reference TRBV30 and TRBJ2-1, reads SQTIHQWPATLVQPVGSPLSLECTVEGTSNPNLYWYRQAAGRGLQLLFYSVGIGQISSEVPQNLSASRPQDRQFILSSKKLLLSDSGFYLCAWTLRRDEQFFGPGTRLTVL.